Given below is one T cell receptor (beta chain) in context. The antigen is unknown. The data were taken from a study of monozygotic twins with inflammatory bowel disease. Findings of the study overall: Twins with IBD had fewer clonotypes in common with others than healthy twins, particularly during disease activity. The data gave no support to a single strong IBD-associated signal or clonotype. Healthy co-twins exceeded IBD patients in TCRbeta diversity as measured by inverse Simpson.

One entry per CDR3 protein, without DNA, is what TCRdb gives after re-calling the 5' RACE reads. The sample table sets out tens of thousands of distinct CDR3 sequences. The germline gives CDR1 SGHNT, CDR2 YYREEE (reference sequence). The CDR3 loop spans 17 amino acids. Investigators extracted total RNA from whole blood and did not sort T cells. Sequenced material: blood. The TCR was taken from a human donor with ulcerative colitis or Crohn's disease, or a healthy co-twin of an affected twin (not recorded which). The chain links TRBV5-4 to TRBJ2-5; the D call from TCRdb, TRBD1, cannot be confirmed without DNA. The CDR3 here is CASSPAKITGGQETQYF.